The text below deals with one T cell receptor beta chain. CDR1 SGHDN and CDR2 FVKESK come from the germline V gene. V shed 2 bases, J shed 10 bases, and the junction held 1 base outside the gene matches. The CDR3 spans 13 residues. Study processing details: It was from reference gene primer amplification that nucleated cell counts were estimated. Profiling relied on immunoSEQ multiplex PCR, and the TCRdb table lists in-frame clones only, not all of them. The DNA was the basis for D and trimming; V, J and clone size are from that table. The repertoire consists of around 92,000 clones, with more than 70% occurring once and the leading ten covering roughly 25%. This specimen belongs to a study of blood T cell repertoires in COVID-19. Study-wide background: From the United States, Italy and Spain came samples of acute and convalescent COVID-19. Nucleic acid was either cDNA or gDNA, and it came from T cells, B-cell-depleted T cells, or PBMCs.

The sequence was obtained from a human donor in a cohort sampled during active COVID-19. Sequencing was performed on peripheral blood. The rearrangement uses TRBV14 and TRBJ1-6, with 8 bases aligning to TRBD1. The DNA for the CDR3 is TGTGCCAGCAGCCAAACAGGGGGATCACCCCTCCACTTT. This codes for CASSQTGGSPLHF.